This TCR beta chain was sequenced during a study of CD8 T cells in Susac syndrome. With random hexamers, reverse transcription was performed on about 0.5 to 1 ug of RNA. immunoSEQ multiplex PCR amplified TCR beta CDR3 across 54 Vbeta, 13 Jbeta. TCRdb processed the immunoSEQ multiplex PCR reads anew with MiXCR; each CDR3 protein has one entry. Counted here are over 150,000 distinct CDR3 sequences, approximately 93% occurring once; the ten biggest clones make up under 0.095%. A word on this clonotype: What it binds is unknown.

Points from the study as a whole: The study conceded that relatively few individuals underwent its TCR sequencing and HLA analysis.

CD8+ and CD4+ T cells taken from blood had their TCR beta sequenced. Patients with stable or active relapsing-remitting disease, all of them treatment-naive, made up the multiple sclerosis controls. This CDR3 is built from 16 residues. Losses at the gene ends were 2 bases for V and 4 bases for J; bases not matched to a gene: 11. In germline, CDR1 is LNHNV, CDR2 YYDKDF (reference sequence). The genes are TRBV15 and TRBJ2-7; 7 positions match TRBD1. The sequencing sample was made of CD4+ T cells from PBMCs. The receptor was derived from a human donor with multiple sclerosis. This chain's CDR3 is CATSRPVQGNRYEQYF. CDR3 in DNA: TGTGCCACCAGCAGACCTGTACAGGGGAATAGGTACGAGCAGTACTTC.